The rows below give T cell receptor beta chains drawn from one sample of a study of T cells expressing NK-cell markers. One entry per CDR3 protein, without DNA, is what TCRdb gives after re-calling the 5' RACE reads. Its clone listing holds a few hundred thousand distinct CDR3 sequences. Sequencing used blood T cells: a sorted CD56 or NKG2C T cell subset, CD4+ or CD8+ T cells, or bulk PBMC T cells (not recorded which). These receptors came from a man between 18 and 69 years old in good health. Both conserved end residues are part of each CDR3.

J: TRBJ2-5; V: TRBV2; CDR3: CASHRGRAQETQYF
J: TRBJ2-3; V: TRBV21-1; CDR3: CASSKAASGGAVSTDTQYF
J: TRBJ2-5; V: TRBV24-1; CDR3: CATSARGQSQPQETQYF
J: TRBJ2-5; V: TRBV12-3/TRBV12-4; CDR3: CASRRTDSKQETQYF
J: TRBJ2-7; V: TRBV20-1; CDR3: CSAPVSSHYEQYF
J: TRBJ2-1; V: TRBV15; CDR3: CATSSGTSGGLSYNEQFF
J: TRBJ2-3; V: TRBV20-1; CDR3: CSATLSGTMDTQYF
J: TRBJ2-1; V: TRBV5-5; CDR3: CASSLSGAPNEQFF
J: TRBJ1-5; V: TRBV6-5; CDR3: CASTLAGGPNQPQHF
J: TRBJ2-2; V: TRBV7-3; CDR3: CASSPQGLLNTGELFF
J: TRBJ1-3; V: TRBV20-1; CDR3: CSAKRQGAGGNTIYF
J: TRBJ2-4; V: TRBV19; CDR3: CASSSTGVFENIQYF
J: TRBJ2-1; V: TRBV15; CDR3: CATSRGLAGRYNEQFF
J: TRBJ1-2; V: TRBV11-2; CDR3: CASSSGTGRSGYTF
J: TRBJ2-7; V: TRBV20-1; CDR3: CSAPKPRGPYEQYF
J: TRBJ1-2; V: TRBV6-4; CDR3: CASRPRGSYGYTF
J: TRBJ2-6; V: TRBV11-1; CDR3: CASALGSGANVLTF
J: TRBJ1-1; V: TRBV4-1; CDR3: CASSHPGQGRMTEAFF
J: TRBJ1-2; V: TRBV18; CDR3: CASSPSASPKGKVYGYTF
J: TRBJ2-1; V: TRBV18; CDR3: CASSQGGEFLHNEQFF
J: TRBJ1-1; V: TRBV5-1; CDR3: CASSLHGPGFGNTEAFF
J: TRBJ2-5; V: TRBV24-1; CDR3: CATSDSGTPKETQYF
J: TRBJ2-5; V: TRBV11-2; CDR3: CASRYQGTKTQYF
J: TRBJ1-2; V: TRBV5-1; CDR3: CASSLKQASGYTF
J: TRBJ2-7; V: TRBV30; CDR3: CAGTGLPYEQYF
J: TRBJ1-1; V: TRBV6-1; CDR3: CASTGGARATEAFF
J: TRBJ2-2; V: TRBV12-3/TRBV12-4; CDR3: CASRTEQGPGELFF
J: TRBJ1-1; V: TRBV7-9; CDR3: CASSLTGGMNTEAFF
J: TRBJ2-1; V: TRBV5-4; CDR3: CASSPWASLPNEQFF
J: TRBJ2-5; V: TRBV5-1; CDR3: CASSLQGPQETQYF
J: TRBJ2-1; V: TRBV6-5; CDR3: CASSYIVGSGGTNEQFF
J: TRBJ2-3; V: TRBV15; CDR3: CATAGLRGTQYF
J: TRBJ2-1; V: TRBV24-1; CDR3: CATSDPGQGWEQFF
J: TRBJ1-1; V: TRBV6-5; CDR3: CASSYSRRSGELFTEAFF
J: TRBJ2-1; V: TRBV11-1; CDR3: CASDPGQGFDEQFF
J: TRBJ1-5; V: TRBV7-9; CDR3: CASSPGGPNQPQHF
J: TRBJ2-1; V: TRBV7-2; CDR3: CASSPFEAPGNEQFF
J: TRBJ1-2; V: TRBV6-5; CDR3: CASSYNRTPIRYTF
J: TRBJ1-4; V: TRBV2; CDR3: CASSGDSEKLFF
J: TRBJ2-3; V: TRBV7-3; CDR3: CASNHGWGGSTDTQYF
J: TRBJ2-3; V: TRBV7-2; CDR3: CASSSVAGDTDTQYF
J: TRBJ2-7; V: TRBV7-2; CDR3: CASSFGGGGAYEQYF
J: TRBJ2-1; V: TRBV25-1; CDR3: CASSEMASGAYNEQFF
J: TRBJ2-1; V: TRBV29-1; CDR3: CSVGERDNEQFF
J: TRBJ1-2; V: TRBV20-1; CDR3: CSVGGASDYGYTF
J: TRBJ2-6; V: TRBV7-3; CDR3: CASSLFERQGKSGANVLTF
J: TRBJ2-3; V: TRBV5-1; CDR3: CASSFVWTSGGSGQYF
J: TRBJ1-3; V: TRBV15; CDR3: CATSRLGSGNTIYF
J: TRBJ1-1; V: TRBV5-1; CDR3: CASSLGQGSDGTEAFF
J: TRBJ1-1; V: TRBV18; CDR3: CASSKTRSEAFF
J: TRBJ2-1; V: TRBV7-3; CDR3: CASSSLHTGLKYNEQFF
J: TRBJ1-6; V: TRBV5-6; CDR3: CASSTLIDPDRGHGNSPLHF
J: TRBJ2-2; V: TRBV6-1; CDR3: CASTDDRVTGELFF
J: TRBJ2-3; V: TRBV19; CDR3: CASSSLEAGTDTQYF
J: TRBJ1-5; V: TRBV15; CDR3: CATSRDRTGFGPQHF
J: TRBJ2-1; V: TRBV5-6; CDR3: CASSLVRTVTNEQFF
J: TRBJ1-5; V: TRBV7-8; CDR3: CASRTGVGNQPQHF
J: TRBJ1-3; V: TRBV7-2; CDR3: CASSYLLDNTIYF
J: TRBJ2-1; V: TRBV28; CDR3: CASSSGLAGWNSEQFF